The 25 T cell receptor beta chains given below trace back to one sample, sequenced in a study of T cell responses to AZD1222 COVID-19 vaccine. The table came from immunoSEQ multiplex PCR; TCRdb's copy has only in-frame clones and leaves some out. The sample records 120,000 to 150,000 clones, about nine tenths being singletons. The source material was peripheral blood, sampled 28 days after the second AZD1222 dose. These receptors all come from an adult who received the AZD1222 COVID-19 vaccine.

The CDR3 region has the DNA TGTGCCACCAGTGCTTTAAGTGAGCAGTTCTTC. Translated: CATSALSEQFF. The chain employs TRBV24-1 and TRBJ2-1; no firm D call. Trimming took 5 bases from V and 9 from J, leaving 7 bases between them. CDR3 length: 11 amino acids. The V gene's germline CDR1 is KGHDR and CDR2 SFDVKD.

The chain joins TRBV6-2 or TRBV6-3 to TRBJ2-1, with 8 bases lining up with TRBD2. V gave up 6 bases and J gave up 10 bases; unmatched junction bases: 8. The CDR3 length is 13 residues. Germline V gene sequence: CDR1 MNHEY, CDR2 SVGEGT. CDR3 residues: CASSLLAEREQFF. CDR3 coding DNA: TGTGCCAGCAGCCTACTAGCGGAGAGAGAGCAGTTCTTC.

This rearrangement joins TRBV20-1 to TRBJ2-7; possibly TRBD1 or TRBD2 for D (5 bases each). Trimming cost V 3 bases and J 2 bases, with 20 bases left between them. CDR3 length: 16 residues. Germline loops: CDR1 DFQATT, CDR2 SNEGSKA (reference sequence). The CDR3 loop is CSASRDSGTATYEQYF. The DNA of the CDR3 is TGCAGTGCTAGTCGAGATTCCGGGACGGCCACCTACGAGCAGTACTTC.

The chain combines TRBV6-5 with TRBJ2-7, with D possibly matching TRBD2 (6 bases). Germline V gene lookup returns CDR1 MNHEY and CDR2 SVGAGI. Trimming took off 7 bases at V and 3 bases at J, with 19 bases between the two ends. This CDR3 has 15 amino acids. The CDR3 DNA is TGTGCCAGCACCGGGTTGGGGACTGCCATCTACGAGCAGTACTTC. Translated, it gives CASTGLGTAIYEQYF.

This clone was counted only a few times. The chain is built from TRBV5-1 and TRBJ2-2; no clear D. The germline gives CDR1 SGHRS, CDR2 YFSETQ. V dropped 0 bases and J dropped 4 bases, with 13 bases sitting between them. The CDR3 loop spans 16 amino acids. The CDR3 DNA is TGCGCCAGCAGCTTGGCTACGGTTAGGAGCACCGGGGAGCTGTTTTTT. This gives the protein CASSLATVRSTGELFF. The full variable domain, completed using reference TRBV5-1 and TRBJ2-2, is KAGVTQTPRYLIKTRGQQVTLSCSPISGHRSVSWYQQTPGQGLQFLFEYFSETQRNKGNFPGRFSGRQFSNSRSEMNVSTLELGDSALYLCASSLATVRSTGELFFGEGSRLTVL.

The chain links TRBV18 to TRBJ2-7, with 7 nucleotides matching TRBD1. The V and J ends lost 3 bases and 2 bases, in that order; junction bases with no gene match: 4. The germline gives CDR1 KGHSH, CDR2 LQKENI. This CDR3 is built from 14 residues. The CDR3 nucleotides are TGTGCCAGCTCACCGACGACAGGGACCTACGAGCAGTACTTC. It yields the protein CASSPTTGTYEQYF. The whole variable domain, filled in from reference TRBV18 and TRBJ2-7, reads NAGVMQNPRHLVRRRGQEARLRCSPMKGHSHVYWYRQLPEEGLKFMVYLQKENIIDESGMPKERFSAEFPKEGPSILRIQQVVRGDSAAYFCASSPTTGTYEQYFGPGTRLTVT.

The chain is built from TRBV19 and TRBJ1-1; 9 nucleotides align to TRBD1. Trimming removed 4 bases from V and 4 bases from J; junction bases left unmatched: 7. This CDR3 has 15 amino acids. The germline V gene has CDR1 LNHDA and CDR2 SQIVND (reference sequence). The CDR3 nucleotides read TGTGCCAGTAGTACGGAAGACAGGGGGGGCACTGAAGCTTTCTTT. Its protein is CASSTEDRGGTEAFF. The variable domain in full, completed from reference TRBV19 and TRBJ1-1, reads DGGITQSPKYLFRKEGQNVTLSCEQNLNHDAMYWYRQDPGQGLRLIYYSQIVNDFQKGDIAEGYSVSREKKESFPLTVTSAQKNPTAFYLCASSTEDRGGTEAFFGQGTRLTVV.

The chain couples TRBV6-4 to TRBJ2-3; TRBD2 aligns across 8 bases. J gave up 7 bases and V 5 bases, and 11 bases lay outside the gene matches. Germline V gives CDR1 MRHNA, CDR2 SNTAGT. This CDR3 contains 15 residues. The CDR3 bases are TGTGCCAGCAGTCCCAGCGGGAGCTTATATAATACGCAGTATTTT. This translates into CASSPSGSLYNTQYF.

The CDR3 is CASSRGMRSSGNNEQFF. The CDR3 bases are TGTGCCAGCAGCCGTGGGATGAGGTCTAGCGGTAACAATGAGCAGTTCTTC. The chain combines TRBV11-3 with TRBJ2-1; 7 bases line up with TRBD2. Trimming at V came to 5 bases and at J to 5 bases, leaving 15 bases not matched to a gene. Germline values: CDR1 SGHNT, CDR2 YENEEA. The CDR3 is made up of 17 amino acids.

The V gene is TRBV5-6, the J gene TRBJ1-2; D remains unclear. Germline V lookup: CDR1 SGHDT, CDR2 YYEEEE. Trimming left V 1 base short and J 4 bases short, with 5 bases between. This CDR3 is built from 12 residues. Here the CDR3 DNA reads TGTGCCAGCAGCTTGTACTCCTATGGCTACACCTTC. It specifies CASSLYSYGYTF. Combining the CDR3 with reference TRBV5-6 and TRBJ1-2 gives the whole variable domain DAGVTQSPTHLIKTRGQQVTLRCSPKSGHDTVSWYQQALGQGPQFIFQYYEEEERQRGNFPDRFSGHQFPNYSSELNVNALLLGDSALYLCASSLYSYGYTFGSGTRLTVV.

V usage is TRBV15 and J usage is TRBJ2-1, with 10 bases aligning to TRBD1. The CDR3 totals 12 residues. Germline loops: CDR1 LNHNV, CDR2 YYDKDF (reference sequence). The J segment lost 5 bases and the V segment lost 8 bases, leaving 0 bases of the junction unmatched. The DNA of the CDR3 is TGTGCCACCGGACAGGGGGACAATGAGCAGTTCTTC. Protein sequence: CATGQGDNEQFF.

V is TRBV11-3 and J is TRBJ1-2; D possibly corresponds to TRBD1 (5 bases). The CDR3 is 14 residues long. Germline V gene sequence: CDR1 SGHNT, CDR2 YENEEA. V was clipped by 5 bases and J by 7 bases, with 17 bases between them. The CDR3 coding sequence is TGTGCCAGCAGCGCAACTGGGGCGAGGTTTGGCTACACCTTC. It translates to CASSATGARFGYTF.

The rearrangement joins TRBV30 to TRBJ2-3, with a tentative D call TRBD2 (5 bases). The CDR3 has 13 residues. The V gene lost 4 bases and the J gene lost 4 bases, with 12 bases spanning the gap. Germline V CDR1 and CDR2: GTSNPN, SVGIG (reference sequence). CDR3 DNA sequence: TGTGCCTGGACGGCGGGTGCCTCAGATACGCAGTATTTT. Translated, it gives CAWTAGASDTQYF.

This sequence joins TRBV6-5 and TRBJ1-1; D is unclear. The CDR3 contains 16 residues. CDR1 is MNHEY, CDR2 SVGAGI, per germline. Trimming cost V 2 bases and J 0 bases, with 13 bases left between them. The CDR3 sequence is CASSYLTPVVNTEAFF. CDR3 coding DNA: TGTGCCAGCAGTTACCTGACCCCCGTGGTGAACACTGAAGCTTTCTTT.

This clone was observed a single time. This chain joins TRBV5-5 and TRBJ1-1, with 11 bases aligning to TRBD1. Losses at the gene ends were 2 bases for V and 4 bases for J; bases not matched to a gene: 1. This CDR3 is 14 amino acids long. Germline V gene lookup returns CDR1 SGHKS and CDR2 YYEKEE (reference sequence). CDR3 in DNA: TGTGCCAGCAGCTTTGGGACAGGGGGCACTGAAGCTTTCTTT. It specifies CASSFGTGGTEAFF. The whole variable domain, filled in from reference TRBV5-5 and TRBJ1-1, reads DAGVTQSPTHLIKTRGQQVTLRCSPISGHKSVSWYQQVLGQGPQFIFQYYEKEERGRGNFPDRFSARQFPNYSSELNVNALLLGDSALYLCASSFGTGGTEAFFGQGTRLTVV.

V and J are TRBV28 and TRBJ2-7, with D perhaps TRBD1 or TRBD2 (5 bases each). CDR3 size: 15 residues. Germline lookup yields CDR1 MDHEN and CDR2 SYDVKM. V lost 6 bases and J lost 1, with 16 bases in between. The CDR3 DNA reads TGTGCCAGCAGCCAATTAGGGTGGGGGTCCTACGAGCAGTACTTC. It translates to CASSQLGWGSYEQYF.

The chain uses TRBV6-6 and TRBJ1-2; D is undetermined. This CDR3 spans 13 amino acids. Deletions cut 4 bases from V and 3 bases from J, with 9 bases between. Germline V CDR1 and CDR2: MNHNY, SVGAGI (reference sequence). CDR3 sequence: CASSLPGDYGYTF. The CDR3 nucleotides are TGTGCCAGCAGTTTGCCCGGGGACTATGGCTACACCTTC.

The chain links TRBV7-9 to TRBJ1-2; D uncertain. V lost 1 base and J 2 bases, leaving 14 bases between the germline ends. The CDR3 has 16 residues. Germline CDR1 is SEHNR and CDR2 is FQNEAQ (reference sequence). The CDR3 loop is CASSLVSVSPNYGYTF. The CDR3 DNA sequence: TGTGCCAGCAGCTTAGTCTCTGTCAGCCCGAACTATGGCTACACCTTC. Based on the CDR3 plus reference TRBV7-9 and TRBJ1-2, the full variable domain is DTGVSQNPRHKITKRGQNVTFRCDPISEHNRLYWYRQTLGQGPEFLTYFQNEAQLEKSRLLSDRFSAERPKGSFSTLEIQRTEQGDSAMYLCASSLVSVSPNYGYTFGSGTRLTVV.

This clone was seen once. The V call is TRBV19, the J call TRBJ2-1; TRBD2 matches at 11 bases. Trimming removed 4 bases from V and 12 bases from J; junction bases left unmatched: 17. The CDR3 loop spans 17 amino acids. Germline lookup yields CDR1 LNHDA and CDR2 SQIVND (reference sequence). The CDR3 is CASSTPRTSGSTTWQFF. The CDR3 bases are TGTGCCAGTAGTACCCCCCGGACTAGCGGGTCAACCACGTGGCAGTTCTTC.

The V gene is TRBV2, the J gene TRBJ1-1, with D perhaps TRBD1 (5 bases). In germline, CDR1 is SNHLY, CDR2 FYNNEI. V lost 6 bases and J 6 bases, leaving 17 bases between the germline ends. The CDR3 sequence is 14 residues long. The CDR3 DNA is TGTGCCAGCAGGGAACGAGGGGAAGGAGCTGAAGCTTTCTTT. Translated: CASRERGEGAEAFF. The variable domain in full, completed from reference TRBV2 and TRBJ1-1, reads EPEVTQTPSHQVTQMGQEVILRCVPISNHLYFYWYRQILGQKVEFLVSFYNNEISEKSEIFDDQFSVERPDGSNFTLKIRSTKLEDSAMYFCASRERGEGAEAFFGQGTRLTVV.

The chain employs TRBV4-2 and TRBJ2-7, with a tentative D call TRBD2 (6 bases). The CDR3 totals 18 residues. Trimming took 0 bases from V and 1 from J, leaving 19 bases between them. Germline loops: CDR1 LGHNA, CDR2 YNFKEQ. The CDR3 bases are TGTGCCAGCAGCCAAGATCTGGGGCTAGCGCTTTCTTCCTACGAGCAGTACTTC. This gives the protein CASSQDLGLALSSYEQYF.

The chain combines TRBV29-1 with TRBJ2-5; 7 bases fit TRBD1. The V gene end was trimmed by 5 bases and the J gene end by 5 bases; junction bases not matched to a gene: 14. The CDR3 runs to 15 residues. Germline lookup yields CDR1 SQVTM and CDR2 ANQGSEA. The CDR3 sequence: CSVRDSSGLGETQYF. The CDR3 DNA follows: TGCAGCGTTAGGGACAGTTCAGGTTTGGGGGAGACCCAGTACTTC. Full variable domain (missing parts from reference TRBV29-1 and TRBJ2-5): SAVISQKPSRDICQRGTSLTIQCQVDSQVTMMFWYRQQPGQSLTLIATANQGSEATYESGFVIDKFPISRPNLTFSTLTVSNMSPEDSSIYLCSVRDSSGLGETQYFGPGTRLLVL.

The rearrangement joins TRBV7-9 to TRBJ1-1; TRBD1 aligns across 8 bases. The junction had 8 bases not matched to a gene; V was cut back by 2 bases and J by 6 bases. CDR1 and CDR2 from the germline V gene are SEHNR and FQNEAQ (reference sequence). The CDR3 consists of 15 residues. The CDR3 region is CASSLIGQGGSEAFF. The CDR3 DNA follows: TGTGCCAGCAGCTTAATAGGACAGGGAGGGTCTGAAGCTTTCTTT.

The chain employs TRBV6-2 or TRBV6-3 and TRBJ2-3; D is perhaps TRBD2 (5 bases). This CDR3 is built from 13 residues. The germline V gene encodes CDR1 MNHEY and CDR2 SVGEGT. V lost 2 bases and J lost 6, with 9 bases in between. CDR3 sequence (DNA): TGTGCCAGCAGTTACGGGAGAGGGGATACGCAGTATTTT. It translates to CASSYGRGDTQYF.

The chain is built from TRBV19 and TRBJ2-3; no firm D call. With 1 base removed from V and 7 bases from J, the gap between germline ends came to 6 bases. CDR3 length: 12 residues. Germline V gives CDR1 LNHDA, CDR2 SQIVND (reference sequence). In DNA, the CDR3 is TGTGCCAGTAGTATAGGTCAAAATACGCAGTATTTT. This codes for CASSIGQNTQYF.